Included here is one T cell receptor beta chain sequence, with context. Selected positively for CCR7 and CD45RO-negative, naive CD8 cells excluded terminally differentiated effector memory CD45RA+ cells. These data belong to a study of shared clonotypes between healthy human individuals. At the level of the study: Per donor, three plates held CD4 naive cells, three held CD4 memory, two held CD8 naive and one held CD8 memory.

Generated by immunoSEQ multiplex PCR, the TCRdb table keeps only in-frame clones and is missing some. The sample carries approximately 2,000,000 clones, over 85% recorded once. The CDR3 is made up of 14 amino acids. From germline, CDR1 is MNHEY and CDR2 SMNVEV (reference sequence). V was pared by 8 bases and J by 6 bases, with 9 bases of the junction left unmatched. This sequence originates from a man between 18 and 35 years old in good health. Some clones in this sample may be carry-over from other donors' samples. The sample was naive CD8+ T cells from PBMCs. V usage is TRBV27 and J usage is TRBJ2-1; 8 bases fit TRBD2. CDR3 amino acids: CASSDREGGNEQFF. The CDR3 nucleotides read TGTGCCAGCTCTGACCGGGAGGGAGGCAATGAGCAGTTCTTC.